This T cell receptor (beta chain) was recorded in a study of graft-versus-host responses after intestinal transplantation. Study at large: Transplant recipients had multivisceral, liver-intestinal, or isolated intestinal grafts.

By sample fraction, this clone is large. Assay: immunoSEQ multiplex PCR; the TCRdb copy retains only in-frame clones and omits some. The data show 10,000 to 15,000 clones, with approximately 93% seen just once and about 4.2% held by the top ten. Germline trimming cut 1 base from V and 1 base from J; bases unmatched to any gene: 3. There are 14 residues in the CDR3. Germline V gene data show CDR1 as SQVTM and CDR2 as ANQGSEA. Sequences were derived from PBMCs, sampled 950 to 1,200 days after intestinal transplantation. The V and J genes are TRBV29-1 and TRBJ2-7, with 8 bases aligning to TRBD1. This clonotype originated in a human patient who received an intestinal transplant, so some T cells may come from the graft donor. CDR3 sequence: CSVEGGQASYEQYF. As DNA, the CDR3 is TGCAGCGTTGAAGGGGGACAGGCGTCCTACGAGCAGTACTTC.